This T cell receptor beta chain was identified in a study of T cells in Graves' hyperthyroidism and ophthalmopathy. Germline V gene data show CDR1 as SGHVS and CDR2 as FNYEAQ. J gave up 4 bases and V 1 base, and 6 bases lay outside the gene matches. The CDR3 is made up of 15 amino acids. In its sample, this clonotype was seen many times. Patients with uncontrolled infections, other autoimmune diseases, pregnancy or lactation were excluded. RNA transcripts were the template for amplifying TCR beta CDR3 regions. Initially, a first-round RT-PCR of the TCR CDR3 employed the HTBI primer set. TCRdb called the multiplex PCR reads again in MiXCR, with one record for every CDR3 protein. Here the sample spans approximately 300,000 distinct CDR3 sequences, over 15% being singletons.

This receptor was identified in a woman aged 60 to 75 with Graves' ophthalmopathy. The sequencing sample was made of blood. The V gene is TRBV7-6, the J gene TRBJ2-7; TRBD1 aligns across 8 bases. The CDR3 bases are TGTGCCAGCAGCTTAGGACACGACAGGGGATACGAGCAGTACTTC. Translated, it gives CASSLGHDRGYEQYF.